One sample yielded the 18 T cell receptor beta chains listed below, sequenced in a study of cytomegalovirus exposure and HLA in healthy donors. Researchers ran the PCR with 60 Vbeta and 13 Jbeta primers. Data came from immunoSEQ multiplex PCR; TCRdb stores just in-frame clones and leaves some out. The table has around 130,000 clones, roughly 90% seen once. The sample was PBMCs. The receptors shown here come from a woman aged 40 to 50 in good health and CMV-seronegative.

The gene calls are TRBV7-9 and TRBJ2-5, with 8 bases aligning to TRBD1. Judging by the DNA end, TRBJ2-7 fits better; the J call may be wrong. CDR1 and CDR2 (germline): SEHNR, FQNEAQ (reference sequence). The CDR3 is 15 amino acids. The CDR3 sequence: CASSLKRQGAYEQYF. CDR3 sequence (DNA): TGTGCCAGCAGCTTAAAGAGGCAGGGGGCGTACGAGCAGTACTTC.

This chain links TRBV7-9 with TRBJ1-4, with D maybe TRBD1 (6 bases). Trimming pared 3 bases from V and 5 bases from J, leaving 10 bases between. The CDR3 is 14 amino acids. Germline CDR1 and CDR2: SEHNR and FQNEAQ (reference sequence). CDR3 sequence reads: CASSLGHLNEKLFF. CDR3 coding DNA: TGTGCCAGCAGCTTGGGACATCTAAATGAAAAACTGTTTTTT.

This clone was seen a few times. The V and J genes are TRBV6-5 and TRBJ2-2; D is possibly TRBD1 (5 bases). The V gene lost 5 bases and the J gene lost 2 bases, with 9 bases spanning the gap. CDR3 size: 14 residues. In germline, CDR1 is MNHEY, CDR2 SVGAGI. The CDR3 nucleotides are TGTGCCAGCAGTATGACAGATAACACCGGGGAGCTGTTTTTT. Protein: CASSMTDNTGELFF.

The chain uses TRBV28 and TRBJ1-3, with D possibly being TRBD1 (6 bases). The CDR3 runs to 12 residues. CDR1 and CDR2 (germline): MDHEN, SYDVKM. V was cut by 7 bases and J by 8 bases, with 12 bases left in between. The CDR3 DNA sequence: TGTGCCAGCAACAGGGTAGGGGACACCATATATTTT. Protein sequence: CASNRVGDTIYF.

The rearrangement joins TRBV9 to TRBJ2-1; possibly TRBD2 for D (6 bases). This CDR3 region has 17 residues. Germline V lookup: CDR1 SGDLS, CDR2 YYNGEE. V was cut by 1 base and J by 2 bases, with 16 bases left in between. This chain's CDR3 is CASSVTVGAGTYNEQFF. CDR3 nucleotides: TGTGCCAGCAGCGTAACGGTCGGGGCGGGGACCTACAATGAGCAGTTCTTC.

The CDR3 spells CASSPTSGRAGADTQYF. CDR3 DNA sequence: TGTGCCAGCAGTCCTACTAGCGGGAGGGCGGGGGCAGATACGCAGTATTTT. The chain joins TRBV28 to TRBJ2-3; 13 nucleotides align to TRBD2. CDR1 is MDHEN, CDR2 SYDVKM, per germline. The CDR3 spans 17 residues. The junction had 9 bases not matched to a gene; V was cut back by 5 bases and J by 4 bases.

The chain links TRBV11-2 to TRBJ2-7, with D possibly TRBD1 on 5 matching bases. The V end lost 0 bases, the J end lost 3 bases, and 9 bases lay between the germline ends. This CDR3 spans 14 amino acids. Per the germline V gene, CDR1 is SGHAT and CDR2 is FQNNGV. In DNA, the CDR3 is TGTGCCAGCAGCTTAGATAGGGGTCTCTACGAGCAGTACTTC. Residues: CASSLDRGLYEQYF.

V gene TRBV28 combines with J gene TRBJ2-6, with TRBD1 matching over 7 bases. J gave up 0 bases and V 5 bases, and 7 bases lay outside the gene matches. CDR1 is MDHEN, CDR2 SYDVKM, per germline. The CDR3 is 17 amino acids. The CDR3 DNA sequence: TGTGCCAGCAGTCGGGACAGTATCAACTCTGGGGCCAACGTCCTGACTTTC. Encoded protein: CASSRDSINSGANVLTF.

This clone has just a few counts. The chain combines TRBV2 with TRBJ1-1; 9 positions match TRBD1. This CDR3 has 16 amino acids. Trimming took 1 base from V and 5 from J; bases not matched to a gene: 8. The V gene's germline CDR1 is SNHLY and CDR2 FYNNEI. The CDR3 protein is CASSEEGQGFGTEAFF. As DNA, the CDR3 is TGTGCCAGCAGTGAAGAGGGACAGGGTTTTGGTACTGAAGCTTTCTTT.

This chain uses TRBV7-8 with TRBJ2-7; D is perhaps TRBD1 (5 bases). Germline CDR1 and CDR2: SGHVS and FQNEAQ. V lost 11 bases to trimming and J lost 4 bases, with 15 bases between them. The CDR3 consists of 12 residues. The DNA for the CDR3 is TGTGCCGCCCAGGGTACAGGTTACGAGCAGTACTTC. Its translation: CAAQGTGYEQYF.

The chain couples TRBV29-1 to TRBJ2-3, with 8 nucleotides matching TRBD1. Germline V gives CDR1 SQVTM, CDR2 ANQGSEA. CDR3 length: 13 residues. J lost 4 bases, V lost 2 bases, and 2 bases had no gene match. This CDR3 reads CSVEQGAADTQYF. The CDR3 DNA sequence: TGCAGCGTTGAACAGGGGGCGGCAGATACGCAGTATTTT.

This chain connects TRBV2 to TRBJ1-2; a weak D match, TRBD1 (5 bases). CDR3 length: 14 amino acids. Germline V gene sequence: CDR1 SNHLY, CDR2 FYNNEI. The germline V and J ends were trimmed by 3 bases and 5 bases, with 13 bases remaining between them. The CDR3 DNA reads TGTGCCAGCAGTGAGCAGGGTTCAGAGTATGGCTACACCTTC. Translating it yields CASSEQGSEYGYTF. The variable domain in full, with the rest retrieved from reference TRBV2 and TRBJ1-2, is EPEVTQTPSHQVTQMGQEVILRCVPISNHLYFYWYRQILGQKVEFLVSFYNNEISEKSEIFDDQFSVERPDGSNFTLKIRSTKLEDSAMYFCASSEQGSEYGYTFGSGTRLTVV.

The chain joins TRBV5-1 to TRBJ1-3; TRBD1 is a possible D gene (6 bases). The CDR3 length is 16 residues. Per germline, CDR1 SGHRS and CDR2 YFSETQ. V was pared by 4 bases and J by 0 bases, with 14 bases between. CDR3 sequence: CASSTDSPISGNTIYF. The CDR3 DNA sequence: TGCGCCAGCAGCACGGACAGCCCGATCTCTGGAAACACCATATATTTT.

The chain combines TRBV4-2 with TRBJ1-3, with D possibly being TRBD1 (6 bases). Germline V gene sequence: CDR1 LGHNA, CDR2 YNFKEQ. V shed 3 bases and J shed 0 bases, with 6 bases lying between them. The CDR3 runs to 14 residues. DNA of the CDR3: TGTGCCAGCAGCCAGGACAGCTCTGGAAACACCATATATTTT. Protein product: CASSQDSSGNTIYF.

The chain employs TRBV4-2 and TRBJ2-7, with D unresolved. Germline CDR1 and CDR2: LGHNA and YNFKEQ. V was trimmed by 5 bases and J by 0 bases, leaving 5 bases between them. This CDR3 contains 12 residues. The CDR3: CASSRDSYEQYF. The CDR3 DNA is TGTGCCAGCAGCAGAGACTCCTACGAGCAGTACTTC.

The genes are TRBV7-2 and TRBJ1-3; D gene uncertain. The germline V gene has CDR1 SGHTA and CDR2 FQGNSA. This CDR3 contains 16 residues. Trimming took 2 bases from V and 1 from J, leaving 12 bases between them. The CDR3 bases are TGTGCCAGCAGCTTAATGTCCACTGAATCTGGAAACACCATATATTTT. This codes for CASSLMSTESGNTIYF.

Notes on this clone: At one end the junction does not follow the germline gene, possibly because of a read error. This rearrangement joins TRBV7-9 to TRBJ2-7; TRBD2 aligns across 10 bases. This CDR3 has 15 residues. Germline values: CDR1 SEHNR, CDR2 FQNEAQ (reference sequence). The CDR3 nucleotides are TGTTCCAGCAGCTTGGGGAGCGGGAGGGTGTACGAGCAGTACTTC. It translates to CSSSLGSGRVYEQYF. The whole variable domain, remainder taken from reference TRBV7-9 and TRBJ2-7, is DTGVSQNPRHKITKRGQNVTFRCDPISEHNRLYWYRQTLGQGPEFLTYFQNEAQLEKSRLLSDRFSAERPKGSFSTLEIQRTEQGDSAMYLCSSSLGSGRVYEQYFGPGTRLTVT.

This chain links TRBV4-1 with TRBJ2-1; TRBD2 is a possible D gene (6 bases). Germline V gene sequence: CDR1 MGHRA, CDR2 YSYEKL. V was cut by 2 bases and J by 10 bases, with 12 bases left in between. This CDR3 is built from 13 residues. The CDR3 DNA reads as TGCGCCAGCAGCCAACCCTCAAGCGGGGAGCAGTTCTTC. This codes for CASSQPSSGEQFF.